Below, one TCR beta chain is given with its context. Individuals aged about 18 to 100 years were recruited from around 22 US areas. Clinical histories supplied by participants themselves formed the basis of cohort assignment. These data are taken from a study of blood T cell repertoires in COVID-19. Study context: Whether acute or convalescent, the COVID-19 samples came from the United States, Italy and Spain.

The V gene lost 3 bases and the J gene lost 5 bases, with 4 bases spanning the gap. Germline assignment: CDR1 MDHEN and CDR2 SYDVKM. This CDR3 has 12 amino acids. Authors' methods: Reference gene primer amplification gave nucleated cell count estimates. TCRdb keeps only in-frame clones here, not all; method: immunoSEQ multiplex PCR. V and J calls and clone size are those listed in that table; D and trimming were worked out from the DNA. The profile shows some 260,000 clones, roughly four fifths of them singletons. The receptor was isolated from a man aged 25 to 45 with acute COVID-19. The chain uses TRBV28 and TRBJ2-2, with D unresolved. Sequencing used PBMCs or T cells enriched from blood (not recorded which). The CDR3 loop is CASSFQTGELFF. CDR3 sequence (DNA): TGTGCCAGCAGTTTTCAAACCGGGGAGCTGTTTTTT.